This T cell receptor (beta chain) was documented in a study of shared clonotypes between healthy human individuals. Overall study: Donors had three CD4 naive, three CD4 memory, two CD8 naive and one CD8 memory plate apiece. Study-wide findings and caveats: Relative to memory subsets, naive subsets generally showed larger estimated richness.

Regarding this clone: The antigen remains undetermined.

Sequencing was performed with immunoSEQ multiplex PCR; in TCRdb, only in-frame clones are kept and a portion is missing. The sample includes roughly 2.5 million clones, roughly 92% of them seen just once. The clonotype originates from a young man in good health. Material for sequencing was naive CD4+ T cells sorted from blood. Subset denoted: CD45RA+ positively selected.

CDR3 region: CAIKDGTYEQYF. For the CDR3, the DNA is TGTGCCATCAAGGACGGCACCTACGAGCAGTACTTC. The J gene is TRBJ2-7, the V gene TRBV10-3; unclear D gene. Germline V CDR1 and CDR2: ENHRY, SYGVKD. The CDR3 consists of 12 residues. Between the trimmed V and J ends, which lost 7 bases and 2 bases, there was a span of 9 bases.